This passage covers 27 T cell receptor beta chains from one sample sequenced in a study of blood T cell repertoires in COVID-19. Generated by immunoSEQ multiplex PCR, the TCRdb table keeps only in-frame clones and is missing some. The sample holds some 190,000 clones, 70% to 90% seen once. Sequencing used peripheral blood. Receptors originate from a human donor with active or convalescent COVID-19. The donor label of this sample is uncertain.

The chain joins TRBV7-3 to TRBJ2-3; 12 nucleotides match TRBD2. The germline CDR1 and CDR2 sequences are SGHTA and FQGTGA. The junction had 5 bases not matched to a gene; V was cut back by 4 bases and J by 0 bases. The CDR3 spans 17 residues. CDR3 amino acids: CASSSGLAGTSTDTQYF. The CDR3, as DNA: TGTGCCAGCAGCTCCGGACTAGCGGGGACTAGCACAGATACGCAGTATTTT.

This chain joins TRBV10-3 and TRBJ1-2; 7 nucleotides line up with TRBD1. Trimming cost V 5 bases and J 1 base; bases outside gene matches: 4. The CDR3 is 14 residues long. Germline CDR1 ENHRY, CDR2 SYGVKD. As DNA, the CDR3 is TGTGCCATCAGTTCACAGGGGAGTAACTATGGCTACACCTTC. Encoded protein: CAISSQGSNYGYTF.

This sequence joins TRBV29-1 and TRBJ1-1, with D uncertain. The CDR3 runs to 13 residues. V lost 4 bases and J 0 bases, leaving 9 bases between the germline ends. CDR1 and CDR2 (germline): SQVTM, ANQGSEA. CDR3 in amino acids: CSVVIDMNTEAFF. The CDR3 DNA reads TGCAGCGTTGTAATAGACATGAACACTGAAGCTTTCTTT.

The V gene is TRBV27, the J gene TRBJ1-2, with D perhaps matching TRBD1 (6 bases). Trimming removed 4 bases from V and 5 bases from J, with 11 bases in between. Germline CDR1 reads MNHEY; CDR2 reads SMNVEV (reference sequence). There are 13 residues in the CDR3. CDR3 residues: CASSSTRGYGYTF. In DNA form, the CDR3 reads TGTGCCAGCAGTTCGACGAGGGGGTATGGCTACACCTTC.

The chain has TRBV5-1 and TRBJ2-1, with D possibly TRBD2 on 6 matching bases. V lost 5 bases and J lost 7, with 13 bases in between. Germline CDR1 is SGHRS and CDR2 is YFSETQ. The CDR3 extends over 13 amino acids. The CDR3 loop reads CASSAGTLNEQFF. DNA of the CDR3: TGCGCCAGCAGTGCGGGAACCCTTAATGAGCAGTTCTTC.

The chain links TRBV13 to TRBJ1-3, with TRBD1 as a possible D gene (5 bases). Germline V gene lookup returns CDR1 PRHDT and CDR2 FYEKMQ (reference sequence). The CDR3 is 15 amino acids. V shed 0 bases and J shed 8 bases, with 14 bases lying between them. The CDR3 protein is CASSLGRGIRDTIYF. In DNA, the CDR3 is TGTGCCAGCAGCTTAGGACGGGGGATTCGAGACACCATATATTTT.

The chain couples TRBV29-1 to TRBJ1-1; D unresolved. The V and J ends lost 6 bases and 3 bases respectively, with 8 bases between them. Per germline, CDR1 SQVTM and CDR2 ANQGSEA. The CDR3 loop spans 11 amino acids. CDR3 sequence: CSVGPDTEAFF. The CDR3 DNA reads as TGCAGCGTGGGCCCGGACACTGAAGCTTTCTTT.

This clone was detected only a few times. DNA of the CDR3: TGTGCCAGCAGTAGACAGGGTTTGGGAGGCTACACCTTC. Its protein product is CASSRQGLGGYTF. The V gene is TRBV2, the J gene TRBJ1-2, with 7 bases fitting TRBD1. Germline V lookup: CDR1 SNHLY, CDR2 FYNNEI. Trimming took 5 bases from V and 8 from J; bases not matched to a gene: 8. The CDR3 extends over 13 amino acids.

This chain joins TRBV3-1 (or the pseudogene TRBV3-2) and TRBJ2-5; D gene ambiguous. Trimming left V 4 bases short and J 1 base short, with 16 bases between. The CDR3 has 16 residues. CDR1 and CDR2 from the germline V gene are LGHDT and YNNKEL (reference sequence). CDR3 sequence: CASSLNYRPGQETQYF. The DNA of the CDR3 is TGTGCCAGCAGCCTTAACTACCGACCTGGCCAAGAGACCCAGTACTTC.

This sequence joins TRBV5-4 and TRBJ1-2, with 7 bases that match TRBD1. V gave up 2 bases and J gave up 3 bases; unmatched junction bases: 1. There are 13 residues in the CDR3. Germline V lookup: CDR1 SGHNT, CDR2 YYREEE (reference sequence). The CDR3: CASSFGTDYGYTF. DNA of the CDR3: TGTGCCAGCAGCTTTGGGACAGACTATGGCTACACCTTC.

This chain's CDR3 is CASSYDSFNSPLHF. In DNA, the CDR3 is TGTGCCAGCAGCTACGACAGCTTTAATTCACCCCTCCACTTT. The chain employs TRBV11-2 and TRBJ1-6, with a tentative D call TRBD1 (5 bases). Trimming removed 4 bases at V and 6 bases at J, with 10 bases between. From germline, CDR1 is SGHAT and CDR2 FQNNGV. The CDR3 loop spans 14 amino acids.

The V and J genes are TRBV27 and TRBJ2-6; maybe TRBD1 (5 bases). Between the trimmed V and J ends, which lost 5 bases and 0 bases, there was a span of 20 bases. This CDR3 comprises 19 residues. Germline V gene data show CDR1 as MNHEY and CDR2 as SMNVEV (reference sequence). CDR3 residues: CASSTQGRSPSSGANVLTF. In nucleotides, the CDR3 is TGTGCCAGCAGTACCCAGGGTCGGAGCCCGAGCTCTGGGGCCAACGTCCTGACTTTC.

The V and J genes are TRBV5-1 and TRBJ1-6; D call uncertain. The V gene lost 2 bases and the J gene lost 7 bases, with 13 bases spanning the gap. Germline V lookup: CDR1 SGHRS, CDR2 YFSETQ. The CDR3 runs to 15 residues. CDR3 DNA: TGCGCCAGCAGCTTAATTTCGGCAGGAAATTCACCCCTCCACTTT. Translating gives CASSLISAGNSPLHF.

Here the CDR3 reads CASSQDYYGLSSPLHF. The CDR3 coding sequence is TGTGCCAGCAGCCAAGATTATTACGGACTTTCTTCACCCCTCCACTTT. The V call is TRBV3-1 (or the pseudogene TRBV3-2), the J call TRBJ1-6; D ambiguous. V was shortened by 0 bases and J by 9 bases, with 15 bases between the two germline ends. CDR3 length: 16 amino acids. CDR1 and CDR2 (germline): LGHDT, YNNKEL (reference sequence).

This clone has a single count. V gene TRBV5-4 combines with J gene TRBJ2-7, with D unresolved. This CDR3 region has 15 residues. Germline loops: CDR1 SGHNT, CDR2 YYREEE (reference sequence). Trimming took off 2 bases at V and 3 bases at J, with 15 bases between the two ends. CDR3 nucleotide sequence: TGTGCCAGCAGCTTAGGCGGAACTGTATACTACGAGCAGTACTTC. Amino acid sequence: CASSLGGTVYYEQYF.

The chain has TRBV7-9 and TRBJ2-3; maybe TRBD2 (7 bases). CDR1 SEHNR and CDR2 FQNEAQ come from the germline V gene (reference sequence). CDR3 length equals 15 residues. Trimming took off 2 bases at V and 5 bases at J, with 14 bases between the two ends. CDR3 in DNA: TGTGCCAGCAGCTTACGCGGGAGAGGGGGAGATACGCAGTATTTT. Translated, it gives CASSLRGRGGDTQYF.

The chain uses TRBV7-2 and TRBJ1-3, with D tentatively TRBD1 (5 bases). The germline V and J ends were trimmed by 4 bases and 0 bases, with 10 bases remaining between them. Germline assignment: CDR1 SGHTA and CDR2 FQGNSA. The length of the CDR3 is 15 residues. This CDR3 reads CASSYDSHSGNTIYF. Here the CDR3 DNA reads TGTGCCAGCAGCTATGACAGCCACTCTGGAAACACCATATATTTT.

The chain couples TRBV7-6 to TRBJ1-4; possibly TRBD1 for D (6 bases). The CDR3 has 17 amino acids. Germline CDR1 and CDR2: SGHVS and FNYEAQ. Trimming took 2 bases from V and 8 from J, leaving 21 bases between them. This CDR3 reads CASSLSSRGGQGEKLFF. The CDR3 nucleotides read TGTGCCAGCAGCTTAAGCTCTCGGGGGGGGCAGGGAGAAAAACTGTTTTTT.

This clone was observed a few times. This chain joins TRBV3-1 (or the pseudogene TRBV3-2) and TRBJ1-1; 7 positions match TRBD1. Germline trimming cut 1 base from V and 1 base from J; bases unmatched to any gene: 3. Germline CDR1 LGHDT, CDR2 YNNKEL (reference sequence). The CDR3 consists of 15 residues. CDR3 in amino acids: CASSQGGQSNTEAFF. The CDR3 DNA follows: TGTGCCAGCAGCCAAGGGGGACAGTCGAACACTGAAGCTTTCTTT.

J is TRBJ2-2 and V is TRBV27, with TRBD2 matching 11 bases. Germline CDR1 MNHEY, CDR2 SMNVEV (reference sequence). The CDR3 sequence is 16 residues long. Germline trimming cut 4 bases from V and 5 bases from J; bases unmatched to any gene: 6. The CDR3 bases are TGTGCCAGCAGTTATACTAGCGGGAGTGGGACCGGGGAGCTGTTTTTT. Amino acid sequence: CASSYTSGSGTGELFF.

The rearrangement joins TRBV23-1 to TRBJ1-1, with unresolved D. TRBV23-1 belongs to the ORF category, with a function that is uncertain. The CDR3 sequence is 13 residues long. Trimming left V 4 bases short and J 0 bases short, with 6 bases between. The CDR3 loop is CASSPRMNTEAFF. DNA of the CDR3: TGCGCCAGCAGTCCGAGGATGAACACTGAAGCTTTCTTT.

The chain recombines TRBV28 with TRBJ2-1; TRBD2 is a possible D gene (5 bases). Germline V gene lookup returns CDR1 MDHEN and CDR2 SYDVKM. V was cut by 2 bases and J by 12 bases, with 8 bases left in between. The CDR3 contains 11 residues. The CDR3 sequence is CASSLARGQFF. In nucleotides, the CDR3 is TGTGCCAGCAGTTTAGCACGGGGGCAGTTCTTC.

This clone has a handful of counts. The genes are TRBV19 and TRBJ2-7, with 8 bases matching TRBD1. CDR3 size: 14 residues. The V gene's germline CDR1 is LNHDA and CDR2 SQIVND (reference sequence). The trim removed 6 bases at V and 5 bases at J, leaving 9 bases unmatched. The CDR3 bases are TGTGCCAGTAGGGGACCACAGGGGGGCCACGAGCAGTACTTC. It codes for CASRGPQGGHEQYF.

The V gene is TRBV28, the J gene TRBJ1-1; no clear D. The CDR3 loop spans 13 amino acids. The germline V gene encodes CDR1 MDHEN and CDR2 SYDVKM. V was trimmed by 5 bases and J by 6 bases, leaving 13 bases between them. Here the CDR3 DNA reads TGTGCCAGCAGTCCTAATAGTGTGCCTGAAGCTTTCTTT. Its translation: CASSPNSVPEAFF.

This clone was counted once. This sequence joins TRBV15 and TRBJ2-7; 8 bases map to TRBD1. Trimming cost V 3 bases and J 1 base; bases outside gene matches: 8. CDR1 is LNHNV, CDR2 YYDKDF, per germline (reference sequence). This CDR3 has 16 residues. CDR3 protein: CATSSGQGPASYEQYF. For the CDR3, the DNA is TGTGCCACCAGCAGCGGACAGGGACCAGCATCCTACGAGCAGTACTTC. Looking up the rest from reference TRBV15 and TRBJ2-7 gives the full variable domain: DAMVIQNPRYQVTQFGKPVTLSCSQTLNHNVMYWYQQKSSQAPKLLFHYYDKDFNNEADTPDNFQSRRPNTSFCFLDIRSPGLGDTAMYLCATSSGQGPASYEQYFGPGTRLTVT.

The V call is TRBV6-2 or TRBV6-3, the J call TRBJ2-7; 8 bases are shared with TRBD1. The germline CDR1 and CDR2 sequences are MNHEY and SVGEGT. The CDR3 runs 16 residues. The trim removed 5 bases at V and 4 bases at J, leaving 13 bases unmatched. The CDR3 DNA is TGTGCCAGCAGTCCATCCTCCGGGACAGGCGTTTACGAGCAGTACTTC. It is translated as CASSPSSGTGVYEQYF.

The genes are TRBV27 and TRBJ2-2, with D tentatively TRBD2 (6 bases). CDR3 length: 15 residues. V shed 3 bases and J shed 6 bases, with 14 bases lying between them. The V gene's germline CDR1 is MNHEY and CDR2 SMNVEV (reference sequence). The CDR3 DNA follows: TGTGCCAGCAGTTTGGGAGGTGGGGGGTCCGGGGAGCTGTTTTTT. It is translated as CASSLGGGGSGELFF.